The source of this T cell receptor beta chain is a study of shared clonotypes between healthy human individuals. About the study: Three CD4 naive, three CD4 memory, two CD8 naive and one CD8 memory plate were used per donor. The study, taken as a whole, reports: As a rule, naive subsets had a larger estimated richness than memory subsets. Shared across a few donors were around 5% of the naive CD4 clonotypes.

The CDR3 runs to 12 residues. Trimming pared 5 bases from V and 4 bases from J, leaving 6 bases between. Germline CDR1 reads KGHSY; CDR2 reads FQNENV. Concerning this clone itself: Antigen: not known.

Naive-designated CD8 cells lacked CD45RO, were positively enriched for CCR7, and omitted terminally differentiated effector memory CD45RA+ cells. The table came from immunoSEQ multiplex PCR; TCRdb's copy has only in-frame clones and leaves some out. Here the sample spans some 2.1 million clones, just under 95% being singletons. The sequenced material came from naive CD8+ T cells sorted from blood. The gene calls are TRBV16 and TRBJ1-5; D is undetermined. The receptor was derived from a man aged 18 to 29 in good health. CDR3 amino acids: CASSYPNQPQHF. The CDR3 nucleotides are TGTGCCAGCAGCTACCCTAATCAGCCCCAGCATTTT. Variable domain in full (rest from reference TRBV16 and TRBJ1-5): GEEVAQTPKHLVRGEGQKAKLYCAPIKGHSYVFWYQQVLKNEFKFLISFQNENVFDETGMPKERFSAKCLPNSPCSLEIQATKLEDSAVYFCASSYPNQPQHFGDGTRLSIL.